Listed below are T cell receptor beta chains from one sample, sequenced in a study of T cell changes during pregnancy in multiple sclerosis. Libraries were prepared by immunoSEQ multiplex PCR; TCRdb keeps only in-frame clonotypes and omits some of them. Of approximately 70,000 clones in the sample, about 91% are singletons; the top ten hold roughly 1.3%. The starting material was peripheral blood, obtained in the second trimester of pregnancy. These receptors were obtained from a female donor in good health, enrolled as a control in a pregnancy study. Each CDR3 is given with its conserved first and last residue. The order of the fields is D gene, clone size, V gene, J gene, CDR3 protein, CDR3 DNA. D genes are given only for firm matches. Expanded clones are given a class, and other clones once, few, many or no size at all.

D: .; size: .; V: TRBV10-3; J: TRBJ2-3; CDR3: CAINGATDTQYF; DNA: TGTGCCATCAATGGGGCCACAGATACGCAGTATTTT
D: .; size: .; V: TRBV6-1; J: TRBJ1-3; CDR3: CASSQQPGSGNTIYF; DNA: TGTGCCAGCAGTCAACAGCCTGGCTCTGGAAACACCATATATTTT
D: .; size: .; V: TRBV18; J: TRBJ2-1; CDR3: CASSPPGGASYNEQFF; DNA: TGTGCCAGCTCACCACCGGGCGGGGCCTCCTACAATGAGCAGTTCTTC
D: TRBD1; size: few; V: TRBV30; J: TRBJ2-7; CDR3: CAWSPSRDRAYEQYF; DNA: TGTGCCTGGAGTCCATCCCGGGACAGGGCGTACGAGCAGTACTTC
D: TRBD1; size: .; V: TRBV28; J: TRBJ1-5; CDR3: CASSLVTGTGYQPQHF; DNA: TGTGCCAGCAGTTTGGTCACCGGGACAGGGTATCAGCCCCAGCATTTT
D: TRBD1; size: .; V: TRBV27; J: TRBJ2-7; CDR3: CATWDRGFSYEQYF; DNA: TGTGCCACTTGGGACAGGGGGTTCTCCTACGAGCAGTACTTC
D: .; size: .; V: TRBV5-1; J: TRBJ2-2; CDR3: CASSLTPTNTGELFF; DNA: TGCGCCAGCAGCTTGACACCAACGAACACCGGGGAGCTGTTTTTT
D: TRBD2; size: .; V: TRBV29-1; J: TRBJ2-3; CDR3: CSVSAGDGTDTQYF; DNA: TGCAGCGTATCAGCGGGAGATGGGACAGATACGCAGTATTTT
D: .; size: .; V: TRBV28; J: TRBJ1-1; CDR3: CASSLRWGAAEAFF; DNA: TGTGCCAGCAGTTTACGGTGGGGCGCGGCTGAAGCTTTCTTT
D: TRBD2; size: .; V: TRBV29-1; J: TRBJ2-7; CDR3: CSVGGREVYEQYF; DNA: TGCAGCGTCGGTGGGCGGGAGGTTTACGAGCAGTACTTC
D: TRBD2; size: .; V: TRBV9; J: TRBJ2-3; CDR3: CASSVAGGGRLDTQYF; DNA: TGTGCCAGCAGCGTAGCCGGGGGGGGCCGGTTAGATACGCAGTATTTT
D: TRBD1; size: .; V: TRBV5-4; J: TRBJ1-6; CDR3: CASSRRTGINSPLHF; DNA: TGTGCCAGCAGCCGTCGGACAGGGATCAATTCACCCCTCCACTTT
D: TRBD2; size: .; V: TRBV7-9; J: TRBJ2-1; CDR3: CASSDTTSAYRVDEQFF; DNA: TGTGCCAGCAGCGATACGACTAGCGCCTACCGTGTGGATGAGCAGTTCTTC
D: .; size: .; V: TRBV7-9; J: TRBJ1-6; CDR3: CASSLSTVNSPLHF; DNA: TGTGCCAGCAGCTTGTCTACCGTTAATTCACCCCTCCACTTT
D: .; size: .; V: TRBV30; J: TRBJ2-1; CDR3: CAWGWGDEQFF; DNA: TGTGCCTGGGGGTGGGGAGATGAGCAGTTCTTC
D: .; size: .; V: TRBV28; J: TRBJ1-3; CDR3: CASRTRDYTSGNTIYF; DNA: TGTGCCAGCAGGACCAGGGACTACACCTCTGGAAACACCATATATTTT
D: TRBD2; size: .; V: TRBV18; J: TRBJ2-7; CDR3: CASSPYTSGTYEQYF; DNA: TGTGCCAGCTCACCTTATACTAGCGGTACCTACGAGCAGTACTTC
D: TRBD1; size: .; V: TRBV28; J: TRBJ2-5; CDR3: CASSLGTGGFLQETQYF; DNA: TGTGCCAGCAGTTTAGGGACAGGGGGTTTCCTCCAAGAGACCCAGTACTTC
D: TRBD1; size: .; V: TRBV25-1; J: TRBJ2-7; CDR3: CASSPRDRSSYEQYF; DNA: TGTGCCAGCAGCCCAAGGGACAGGTCCTCCTACGAGCAGTACTTC
D: .; size: .; V: TRBV18; J: TRBJ2-7; CDR3: CASRGYYEQYF; DNA: TGTGCCAGCAGGGGATACTACGAGCAGTACTTC
D: .; size: .; V: TRBV7-8; J: TRBJ2-1; CDR3: CASSGGTFQSSYNEQFF; DNA: TGTGCCAGCAGCGGCGGGACTTTCCAAAGCTCCTACAATGAGCAGTTCTTC
D: .; size: once; V: TRBV9; J: TRBJ2-5; CDR3: CASSGGEYQETQYF; DNA: TGTGCCAGCAGCGGGGGGGAGTACCAAGAGACCCAGTACTTC
D: TRBD2; size: .; V: TRBV5-4; J: TRBJ2-3; CDR3: CASSPYGTSGRRADTQYF; DNA: TGTGCCAGCAGCCCCTACGGGACTAGCGGGAGAAGGGCAGATACGCAGTATTTT
D: .; size: .; V: TRBV18; J: TRBJ1-1; CDR3: CASSPQTSNTEAFF; DNA: TGTGCCAGCTCACCACAGACAAGTAACACTGAAGCTTTCTTT
D: TRBD1; size: .; V: TRBV7-8; J: TRBJ2-3; CDR3: CASRGQGRDTQYF; DNA: TGTGCCAGCAGGGGACAGGGGAGGGATACGCAGTATTTT
D: TRBD1; size: .; V: TRBV18; J: TRBJ1-6; CDR3: CASSPQTGINSPLHF; DNA: TGTGCCAGCTCACCCCAGACAGGGATTAATTCACCCCTCCACTTT
D: TRBD2; size: once; V: TRBV9; J: TRBJ2-1; CDR3: CASSPRPGLAGGYNEQFF; DNA: TGTGCCAGCAGCCCACGTCCGGGACTAGCGGGAGGGTACAATGAGCAGTTCTTC
D: TRBD2; size: once; V: TRBV7-3; J: TRBJ2-5; CDR3: CASSWAGERGETQYF; DNA: TGTGCCAGCAGCTGGGCGGGAGAACGGGGAGAGACCCAGTACTTC
D: TRBD1; size: .; V: TRBV5-5; J: TRBJ1-5; CDR3: CASSPDRGYNQPQHF; DNA: TGTGCCAGCAGCCCGGACAGGGGATACAATCAGCCCCAGCATTTT
D: TRBD2; size: .; V: TRBV7-2; J: TRBJ2-3; CDR3: CASSLVGAGVIDTQYF; DNA: TGTGCCAGCAGCTTAGTTGGAGCGGGAGTAATAGATACGCAGTATTTT
D: TRBD1; size: .; V: TRBV11-2; J: TRBJ2-5; CDR3: CASSFGRGTRMFMETQYF; DNA: TGTGCCAGCAGCTTCGGCAGGGGGACGCGGATGTTTATGGAGACCCAGTACTTC
D: .; size: .; V: TRBV25-1; J: TRBJ1-1; CDR3: CASSGDVGASEAFF; DNA: TGTGCCAGCAGTGGTGACGTGGGGGCTTCTGAAGCTTTCTTT
D: .; size: once; V: TRBV28; J: TRBJ1-5; CDR3: CASSLIGAGSNQPQHF; DNA: TGTGCCAGCAGTTTAATTGGGGCAGGGAGCAATCAGCCCCAGCATTTT
D: .; size: .; V: TRBV7-2; J: TRBJ2-3; CDR3: CASSLALGRDTQYF; DNA: TGTGCCAGCAGCTTAGCGTTGGGGCGGGATACGCAGTATTTT
D: .; size: .; V: TRBV28; J: TRBJ2-5; CDR3: CASSLRGETQYF; DNA: TGTGCCAGCAGTCTCCGCGGAGAGACCCAGTACTTC
D: TRBD2; size: .; V: TRBV7-2; J: TRBJ2-5; CDR3: CASSLVWASGVGETQYF; DNA: TGTGCCAGCAGCTTAGTCTGGGCTAGCGGGGTAGGAGAGACCCAGTACTTC
D: TRBD1; size: once; V: TRBV7-9; J: TRBJ1-2; CDR3: CASSLPGGNGYTF; DNA: TGTGCCAGCAGCTTACCAGGGGGTAATGGCTACACCTTC
D: TRBD1; size: .; V: TRBV27; J: TRBJ1-2; CDR3: CASSETTGYGYTF; DNA: TGTGCCAGCAGTGAAACGACAGGGTATGGCTACACCTTC
D: TRBD1; size: .; V: TRBV7-2; J: TRBJ1-2; CDR3: CASSLQGADGYTF; DNA: TGTGCCAGCAGCTTGCAGGGGGCGGATGGCTACACCTTC
D: .; size: .; V: TRBV21-1; J: TRBJ2-3; CDR3: CASTLEWASGRGDTQYF; DNA: TGTGCCAGCACCCTGGAGTGGGCTAGCGGGAGGGGGGATACGCAGTATTTT
D: TRBD2; size: .; V: TRBV6-5; J: TRBJ2-7; CDR3: CASNPLGRADEQYF; DNA: TGTGCCAGCAACCCCCTCGGGAGGGCCGACGAGCAGTACTTC
D: TRBD1; size: .; V: TRBV18; J: TRBJ1-1; CDR3: CASSPVVGGNTEAFF; DNA: TGTGCCAGCTCACCAGTAGTAGGGGGCAACACTGAAGCTTTCTTT
D: .; size: .; V: TRBV5-1; J: TRBJ1-4; CDR3: CASSSDYTTGQVKLFF; DNA: TGCGCCAGCAGCTCCGACTATACTACAGGGCAGGTAAAACTGTTTTTT
D: TRBD2; size: .; V: TRBV7-7; J: TRBJ2-1; CDR3: CASSFWPAGTRRGNEQFF; DNA: TGTGCTAGCAGCTTCTGGCCAGCCGGGACTAGGAGGGGCAATGAGCAGTTCTTC
D: .; size: .; V: TRBV2; J: TRBJ1-2; CDR3: CASSDPQYYGYTF; DNA: TGTGCCAGCAGTGATCCGCAGTACTATGGCTACACCTTC
D: .; size: .; V: TRBV10-3; J: TRBJ2-1; CDR3: CAISAPGLGAYNEQFF; DNA: TGTGCCATCAGTGCCCCAGGGTTAGGGGCCTACAATGAGCAGTTCTTC
D: TRBD2; size: .; V: TRBV7-8; J: TRBJ2-3; CDR3: CASSSYRLAGGYTQYF; DNA: TGTGCCAGCAGCTCCTACAGACTAGCGGGAGGTTATACGCAGTATTTT
D: TRBD1; size: .; V: TRBV2; J: TRBJ1-1; CDR3: CASRLQGRWTEAFF; DNA: TGTGCCAGCAGGTTACAGGGGCGGTGGACTGAAGCTTTCTTT
D: TRBD1; size: .; V: TRBV23-1; J: TRBJ1-1; CDR3: CASSHLPGQGARTFLGPNTEAFF; DNA: TGCGCCAGCAGTCACCTCCCGGGACAGGGGGCGAGGACATTCCTCGGGCCGAACACTGAAGCTTTCTTT
D: .; size: .; V: TRBV9; J: TRBJ2-1; CDR3: CASSVGGGPYNEQFF; DNA: TGTGCCAGCAGCGTAGGGGGGGGCCCCTACAATGAGCAGTTCTTC
D: .; size: .; V: TRBV2; J: TRBJ1-5; CDR3: CASSAPGGELAQHF; DNA: TGTGCCAGCAGTGCCCCGGGGGGGGAGTTGGCCCAGCATTTT
D: TRBD1; size: few; V: TRBV4-1; J: TRBJ2-2; CDR3: CASRLTGVNTGELFF; DNA: TGCGCCAGCAGATTAACAGGGGTGAACACCGGGGAGCTGTTTTTT
D: .; size: .; V: TRBV5-6; J: TRBJ2-1; CDR3: CASSLRGYSYNEQFF; DNA: TGTGCCAGCAGCTTGAGAGGTTACTCCTACAATGAGCAGTTCTTC
D: TRBD2; size: .; V: TRBV5-8; J: TRBJ2-1; CDR3: CASSAVAGVGNEQFF; DNA: TGTGCCAGCAGCGCTGTAGCGGGAGTAGGAAATGAGCAGTTCTTC
D: .; size: .; V: TRBV5-1; J: TRBJ2-5; CDR3: CASSLVGGAGETQYF; DNA: TGCGCCAGCAGCTTGGTTGGGGGCGCGGGAGAGACCCAGTACTTC
D: .; size: .; V: TRBV10-3; J: TRBJ2-5; CDR3: CAISESGRGETQYF; DNA: TGTGCCATCAGTGAGTCGGGCAGGGGAGAGACCCAGTACTTC